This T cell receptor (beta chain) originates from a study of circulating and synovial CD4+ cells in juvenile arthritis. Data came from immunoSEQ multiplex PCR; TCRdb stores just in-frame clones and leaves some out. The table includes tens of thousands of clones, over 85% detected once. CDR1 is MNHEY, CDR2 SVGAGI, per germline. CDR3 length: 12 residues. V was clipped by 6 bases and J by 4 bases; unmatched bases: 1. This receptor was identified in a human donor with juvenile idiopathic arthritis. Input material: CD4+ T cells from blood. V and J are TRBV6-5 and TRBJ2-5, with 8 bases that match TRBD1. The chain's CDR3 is CASRDRVETQYF. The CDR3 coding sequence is TGTGCCAGCAGGGACAGGGTAGAGACCCAGTACTTC.